This entry features one T cell receptor beta chain sequence. Its antigen is currently not known. One base away there is no much larger clone; base qualities are not given. This entry comes from a study of control samples from healthy donors and cancer patients (dated by TCRdb to about 2020). Libraries were prepared through the immunoSEQ multiplex PCR assay. In its TCRdb copy, this immuneACCESS table keeps in-frame sequences only and misses some clones. Where compared with another copy, unresolved V genes explain less than half of these, and the others have no known cause. The sample records approximately 180,000 clones, 90% to 95% of which are singletons. The top ten clonotypes cover 1.1% to 1.5% of the sample. The CDR3 contains 14 residues, cysteine and phenylalanine counted. CDR3 DNA only is kept here, 42 bases in frame from base 1. Looking up the germline V gene (reference sequence) yields CDR1 LGHDT and CDR2 YNNKEL. V and J are truncated by 4 bases and 8 bases respectively, leaving an intervening sequence of 14 bases.

This chain joins TRBV3-1 (or the pseudogene TRBV3-2) to TRBJ2-2; TRBD1 might be the D gene, on 6 matching bases. Material: blood. The origin of this receptor is a woman aged 18-30 years in good health. CDR3 sequence: CASSPRDKRGELFF. In nucleotide form, the sequence is TGTGCCAGCAGCCCCCGGGACAAAAGAGGGGAGCTGTTTTTT.